The TCR beta chain described here comes from a study of blood T cell repertoires in COVID-19. Whole-study context: COVID-19 samples from acute and convalescent phases originated in the United States, Italy and Spain. In each case, the material was cDNA or gDNA derived from T cells, B-cell-depleted T cells, or PBMCs.

In the source study's methods: Estimation of nucleated cell counts was performed using reference gene primer amplification. Repertoires were generated with immunoSEQ multiplex PCR, while TCRdb's copy carries only in-frame clones and drops some. V and J calls and clone size come straight from that table; D and trimming were deduced from the DNA. This sample yields about 120,000 clones, of which 85% are seen a single time; 25% to 30% belongs to the top ten. Germline CDR1 MNHNY, CDR2 SVGAGI (reference sequence). This CDR3 region has 16 residues. The V end was cut by 4 bases, the J end by 4 bases, with 16 bases between.

Sequencing was carried out using peripheral blood. The TCR originated in an elderly woman with acute or convalescent COVID-19. The J gene is TRBJ2-2, the V gene TRBV6-6; possible D gene TRBD2, 7 bases. CDR3 sequence: CASSSHRGASTGELFF. CDR3 sequence (DNA): TGTGCCAGCAGTTCCCACCGGGGGGCGAGCACCGGGGAGCTGTTTTTT.